This is a list of T cell receptor beta chains from one sample in a study of blood T cell repertoires in COVID-19. Clones were sequenced by immunoSEQ multiplex PCR, and TCRdb holds only the in-frame ones, with some missing. This sample has 250,000 to 300,000 clones, with approximately 90% found just once. Sequenced material: PBMCs or T cells enriched from blood (not recorded which). All receptors come from a man younger than 30 who had recovered from COVID-19. CDR3s include the opening cysteine and the closing phenylalanine or tryptophan. Each record gives: J gene, D gene, CDR3 length, clone size, V gene, CDR3 DNA, CDR3 protein. D genes are given only for firm matches. A clone size is listed for some rows: how often the clone was seen (once, few, many), or a class if it is expanded.

>TRBJ1-5|TRBD1|14|few|TRBV6-5
TGTGCCAGCAGAGGACAGGGAGGCTATCAGCCCCAGCATTTT
CASRGQGGYQPQHF
>TRBJ2-1|TRBD2|12|-|TRBV19
TGTGCCAGTAGTATAGGTGGGGAGGGGCAGTTCTTC
CASSIGGEGQFF
>TRBJ1-4|-|13|-|TRBV7-8
TGTGCCAGCAGCTGGGGGACTGGGGAAAAACTGTTTTTT
CASSWGTGEKLFF
>TRBJ1-5|-|13|-|TRBV6-5
TGTGCCAGCAGTCCCGAACATAATCAGCCCCAGCATTTT
CASSPEHNQPQHF
>TRBJ2-1|TRBD1|15|few|TRBV14
TGTGCCAGCAGCCCCGGACAGGGAACCTACAATGAGCAGTTCTTC
CASSPGQGTYNEQFF
>TRBJ2-5|-|14|-|TRBV5-1
TGCGCCAGCAGCTTAGACGTTCCGCGGGAGACCCAGTACTTC
CASSLDVPRETQYF
>TRBJ2-5|TRBD2|16|-|TRBV11-2
TGTGCCAGCAGCAACCGACTAGCGGGGGGTAGGGAGACCCAGTACTTC
CASSNRLAGGRETQYF
>TRBJ2-1|-|13|-|TRBV2
TGTGCCAGCAGTCCGCGAGTGAGGTACTTAGGTTTCTTC
CASSPRVRYLGFF
>TRBJ1-2|-|16|-|TRBV10-3
TGTGCCATCAGTGAGGCGGGGGGGCAGCCTAACTATGGCTACACCTTC
CAISEAGGQPNYGYTF
>TRBJ2-7|TRBD2|15|few|TRBV30
TGTGCCTGGAGTTGGACCGGGACTAGCTCCTACGAGCAGTACTTC
CAWSWTGTSSYEQYF
>TRBJ2-7|TRBD2|14|once|TRBV28
TGTGCCAGCGGGACTAGCGGGAGGACCTACGAGCAGTACTTC
CASGTSGRTYEQYF
>TRBJ2-7|TRBD2|13|-|TRBV19
TGTGCCAGTAGTCGGACTAGCGGGAGCGAGCAGTACTTC
CASSRTSGSEQYF
>TRBJ2-5|-|16|-|TRBV15
TGTGCCACCAGCAGAGCCCCAGGGGTCCCCCAAGAGACCCAGTACTTC
CATSRAPGVPQETQYF
>TRBJ1-1|TRBD1|16|-|TRBV7-3
TGTGCCAGCAGCTTAAACCCTACAGGGGGGAACACTGAAGCTTTCTTT
CASSLNPTGGNTEAFF
>TRBJ1-1|TRBD1|15|once|TRBV28
TGTGCCAGCAATTCGGGACAGATCATGAACACTGAAGCTTTCTTT
CASNSGQIMNTEAFF
>TRBJ1-2|TRBD1|15|-|TRBV6-1
TGTGCCAGCAGTGAGAGGACAGGGGAGGGCTATGGCTACACCTTC
CASSERTGEGYGYTF
>TRBJ2-7|TRBD1|14|-|TRBV6-4
TGTGCCAGCAGCCAAGACAGGGAGTCCTACGAGCAGTACTTC
CASSQDRESYEQYF
>TRBJ2-3|TRBD2|13|-|TRBV27
TGTGCCAGCAGTTTAGGGGGGGTTGATACGCAGTATTTT
CASSLGGVDTQYF
>TRBJ2-1|TRBD2|17|-|TRBV5-4
TGTGCCAGCAGCTTGGCCGGGTTAGCGGGGGGGCGGAATGAGCAGTTCTTC
CASSLAGLAGGRNEQFF
>TRBJ1-2|TRBD1|11|-|TRBV29-1
TGCAGCGCACAGGGGTGGTTTGGCTACACCTTC
CSAQGWFGYTF
>TRBJ1-2|TRBD1|14|once|TRBV7-8
TGTGCCAGCAGCTTAGTACCTGACAGGGCTGGCTACACCTTC
CASSLVPDRAGYTF
>TRBJ1-1|TRBD1|14|-|TRBV5-5
TGTGCCAGCAGCTTAGGATTTACAGGGGATGAAGCTTTCTTT
CASSLGFTGDEAFF
>TRBJ2-4|-|17|-|TRBV28
TGTGCCAGCAGTTTATCCCCCAGCGGACCATCAAAAAACATTCAGTACTTC
CASSLSPSGPSKNIQYF
>TRBJ2-7|TRBD2|14|-|TRBV6-5
TGTGCCAGCAGCCAACTTAGCGGGAGTTACGAGCAGTACTTC
CASSQLSGSYEQYF
>TRBJ1-1|-|15|-|TRBV4-2
TGTGCCAGCGAGCGTCGGGCAGGGGAGAACACTGAAGCTTTCTTT
CASERRAGENTEAFF
>TRBJ1-5|-|17|-|TRBV6-2/TRBV6-3
TGTGCCAGCAGCCCTCTGGCCCCGACAGGTAGCAATCAGCCCCAGCATTTT
CASSPLAPTGSNQPQHF
>TRBJ1-3|-|16|-|TRBV18
TGTGCCAGCTCACCCAGGGAAGGGTACTCTGGAAACACCATATATTTT
CASSPREGYSGNTIYF
>TRBJ2-2|TRBD2|16|-|TRBV10-3
TGTGCCATCAGTGAGGGGACTAGCGGGAGGACCGGGGAGCTGTTTTTT
CAISEGTSGRTGELFF
>TRBJ2-7|-|14|-|TRBV6-5
TGTGCCTGCTATTCCGCGGGATTACCCTACGAGCAGTACTTC
CACYSAGLPYEQYF
>TRBJ1-2|-|15|-|TRBV19
TGTGCCAGTAGTATAGTGCAGGGGCCCGACTATGGCTACACCTTC
CASSIVQGPDYGYTF
>TRBJ1-6|-|15|-|TRBV6-5
TGTGCCAGCAGTTACGATGTCCCCGCGGGGTCACCCCTCCACTTT
CASSYDVPAGSPLHF
>TRBJ2-5|-|14|-|TRBV7-8
TGTGCCAGCAGCTTAGCGGCGGGCAGGGAGACCCAGTACTTC
CASSLAAGRETQYF
>TRBJ1-1|TRBD1|14|-|TRBV10-3
TGTGCCATCAGTGGGACACACAGGGGCACTGAAGCTTTCTTT
CAISGTHRGTEAFF
>TRBJ2-5|TRBD2|18|-|TRBV19
TGTGCCAGTAGTATGGGGCTAGCGGGGGCGACCAACCAAGAGACCCAGTACTTC
CASSMGLAGATNQETQYF
>TRBJ2-2|-|15|-|TRBV7-9
TGTGCCAGTATCCCGGGTAGCGGAAACACCGGGGAGCTGTTTTTT
CASIPGSGNTGELFF
>TRBJ2-5|TRBD1|19|-|TRBV5-4
TGTGCCAGCAGCTCTAGTGGCCCGCACAGGGGGCGCATCGGGGAGACCCAGTACTTC
CASSSSGPHRGRIGETQYF
>TRBJ2-1|TRBD1|15|-|TRBV11-2
TGTGCCAGCAGCCTCGGACAGGGCCCCTACAATGAGCAGTTCTTC
CASSLGQGPYNEQFF
>TRBJ2-2|-|13|-|TRBV7-3
TGTGCCAGCAGCTCCTTGAACACCGGGGAGCTGTTTTTT
CASSSLNTGELFF
>TRBJ1-4|-|16|-|TRBV6-5
TGTGCCAGCAGTTGGAGTGGTGGCCGGGCTAATGAAAAACTGTTTTTT
CASSWSGGRANEKLFF
>TRBJ2-7|TRBD1|12|-|TRBV5-1
TGCGCCAGCAGCTTTACAGGGGACGAGCAGTACTTC
CASSFTGDEQYF
>TRBJ2-2|-|13|-|TRBV13
TGTGCCAGCAGCTCTTACACAACCGGGGAGCTGTTTTTT
CASSSYTTGELFF